Reported below is one T cell receptor beta chain. This clone has only one observation. Its antigen remains undetermined. Qualities for individual bases were not recorded, and no much larger clone is one base off. Library creation used the immunoSEQ multiplex PCR assay. The multiplex PCR relied on a mix of 60 forward primers for TCR Vbeta segments and 13 reverse primers for TCR Jbeta segments. A multiplex PCR assay on genomic DNA amplified the CDR3 region of rearranged TCR beta genes. Amplified TCR beta libraries were sequenced as 87-base-pair reads on the Illumina HiSeq System. In the source study's methods: A later analysis counted about 80 million unique TCR beta chains across the 640 or so repertoires, and 10 million to 11 million of these chains were shared by at least two donors. Raw reads were error-corrected and collapsed into unique sequences with a nearest-neighbor algorithm that merged closely related sequences to remove PCR and sequencing errors. V, D and J gene segments were assigned by aligning CDR3 sequences to IMGT reference sequences. For a sequence to be retained, a match of at least six nucleotides to both a V gene segment and a J gene segment was required. Rearrangements were called productive when the CDR3 lacked stop codons and stayed in frame with V and J; all others were non-productive. Following IMGT convention, CDR3 was defined as the stretch from the second conserved V-encoded cysteine to the conserved J-encoded phenylalanine. In an earlier analysis of around 540 of the donors, sequences lacking an unambiguous match to a single V gene segment were excluded. In an earlier analysis of some 590 of the donors, V segments were called functional above 56.7% productive rearrangements and were called segregating when the between-donor standard deviation exceeded 5%. A statistical classification framework was built for diagnosing cytomegalovirus status from the catalog of TCR beta chain sequences. In a later analysis, V and J genes were assigned by comparing TCR nucleotide sequences against IMGT/GENE-DB human TR gene sequences. A later analysis assigned CDR3 sequences and most-parsimonious VDJ recombination scenarios with the TCRdist pipeline. In a later analysis, each TCR beta chain was defined by its CDR3 amino acid sequence together with its V-gene family, and reads without a unique V-gene family were excluded. To address suspected cross-contamination and a sequencing artifact, a later analysis removed a few hundred highly shared, low-generation-probability nucleotide sequences. In a later analysis, a clonal expansion index was calculated for each public chain from normalized within-repertoire ranks of inferred template counts. In a later analysis, generation probabilities were computed using a VDJ recombination model fitted to out-of-frame rearrangements, and the results were checked against IGoR. A later analysis scored TCR-TCR, TCR-HLA and TCR-CMV co-occurrence with hypergeometric tests, applying a repertoire-size bias correction to TCR pairs. A later analysis estimated false discovery rates by permuting HLA or CMV assignments 20 times. In a later analysis, co-occurring TCRs were grouped with DBSCAN, and TCRdist sequence similarity was added when clustering was performed within HLA-allele-positive subsets. Repertoires with fewer than 30,000 or more than 120,000 public chains were left out of co-occurrence clustering, as were about five repertoires with anomalous nucleotide sharing. TCRdb obtained this table from immuneACCESS and retained in-frame rearrangements with V and J assigned. These tables miss some clones; where compared with another copy, unresolved V genes account for less than half of the shortfall, and the remainder is unexplained. D and trimming come from the DNA, and the V and J calls and clone size come from that table. The sample data list roughly 150,000 clones, and approximately 80% of these were observed just once. Under 2% of the sample goes to the ten largest clones.

This sample was taken from a study of cytomegalovirus exposure and HLA in healthy donors (dated by TCRdb to the late 2010s). In terms of the full investigation: According to an earlier analysis of 587 of the donors, some 180 million T cells yielded over 100 million unique TCR beta sequences and more than 250 Gb of sequence data. To predict cytomegalovirus infection status, the study brought together high-throughput TCR immunosequencing, statistical association of individual TCRs with disease status, and machine learning. Using immunosequencing, the study profiled T cell repertoires from fewer than 850 subjects and related those repertoires to cytomegalovirus serostatus. Class I and class II HLA loci were covered by the typing at four-digit resolution. A separate validation cohort of 100 to 150 different subjects was used in addition to the approximately 700-subject first cohort. Among the roughly 400 genotyped donors, approximately 76% belonged to the genetic ancestry cluster associated with self-reported Caucasian donors. An early release covering 500 to 750 HLA-typed donors comprised approximately 300 gigabases of sequencing data and 85 million to 100 million unique TCR sequences. Several DR-DQ haplotypes were treated as single units for association and clustering because of strong linkage in the cohort. All discovery cohort repertoires had been generated on a single sequencing platform. Genome-wide SNP genotypes for about 55% of the 666 donors were used in a later genetic analysis, which treated that subset as a discovery cohort. In an earlier analysis of 587 of the donors, high-throughput TCR beta sequencing was used to judge whether each TCR beta V gene segment behaved as functional or pseudogenic. A later analysis re-examined previously published TCR beta repertoires from more than 650 donors and added high-resolution HLA genotyping to investigate patterns of TCR occurrence. Among around 400 genotyped donors of the cohort, an average of approximately 220,000 unique TCR beta nucleotide sequences was sequenced per donor, of which 15% to 20% were non-productive. The study aimed to test whether cataloging public T cell receptors could reveal signatures of past pathogen exposure. Typing coverage varied by locus: about 620-640 donors for A, B, C, DRB1 and DQB1; under 550 for DQA1; about 590 for DPA1; fewer than 480 for DPB1. Alongside the repertoire data, information on donor age, sex, ethnicity and CMV serostatus was compiled. In the later analysis, no new phenotypic data were used to find candidate immune exposures; instead, reliance was placed on TCR beta sequences and their occurrence across donors. Overall study results and their limits: In a later analysis, HLA-associated TCR beta chains were found to be more clonally expanded and to have lower generation probabilities than equally common non-associated chains. In a later genetic analysis, fewer N-insertions in productive TCRs were reported among donors in an Asian-associated ancestry cluster than the roughly 700-donor mean. According to a later analysis, TCR association rates differed among HLA loci, with DRB1 alleles showing the most associated TCRs and HLA-C alleles showing the fewest. A later analysis reported that several top co-occurrence clusters appeared linked to parvovirus B19, influenza, CMV and Epstein-Barr virus. Most TCR sequences were observed very rarely across donors, whereas some public TCRs were present in many individuals. Linkage disequilibrium might explain the correlated functional status among segregating V segments, but an unknown experimental factor could not be ruled out. Three of the identified cytomegalovirus-associated TCR beta chains were confirmed in vitro to be specific for cytomegalovirus antigens. A group of highly shared sequence variants was considered likely to be a technical artifact of the sequencing pipeline. CMV serostatus was the only immune exposure information available for the cohort. Some IMGT-functional V segments, including TRBV6-2 and TRBV6-3, could not be distinguished by the 87-base-pair reads and were therefore excluded. Specific HLA alleles were associated with about 17,000 TCR beta sequences at a false discovery rate of 0.05 in a later analysis. Assigning TCR associations to individual alleles was difficult when HLA alleles, especially DR and DQ, strongly co-occurred. A further reported finding was that TCR beta sequences accurately predicted the HLA-A and HLA-B alleles for most subjects in the first cohort. A later analysis found that most CMV-associated TCR beta chains appeared HLA-restricted, with HLA associations seemingly driven largely by CMV exposure. A later genetic analysis associated a missense DCLRE1C variant with V-gene and J-gene trimming of TCR beta chains, and an independent cohort replicated the association. In this cohort, only TCR beta chains were sequenced, and detectable features were limited by the absence of alpha or paired-chain data. According to the authors, the approach could potentially be generalized to other disease states and immunological phenotypes. The study gave a list of 150 to 200 TCR beta chains associated with cytomegalovirus. Because HLA typing was unavailable for some donors at each locus, only the typed subset was used in association tests. The classifier was reported to diagnose cytomegalovirus status with high specificity and sensitivity in both the original and validation cohorts. The presence/absence analyses assumed that sequencing depth was roughly uniform across donors, and that assumption may not be true. In an earlier analysis of over 550 of the donors, most TCR beta V segments were observed in productive rearrangements about 87% or about 30% of the time, broadly matching IMGT annotations. Because counts were too low, 15 to 20 rarely observed V segments, including chromosome 9 orphons, were left out of the earlier analysis of a few hundred of the donors.

CDR1 is given as MGHRA and CDR2 as YSYEKL, both from the germline V gene. From cysteine to phenylalanine, the CDR3 is 15 amino acids long. The entry retains the CDR3 DNA only, 45 bases that are in frame from base 1. V sheds 6 bases and J sheds 5 bases, leaving 17 bases between their ends. In total, approximately 610 healthy bone marrow donors made up the cohort. Cohort members were all nominally healthy when sampled, although unrecorded immune exposures were likely present. The donor was CMV seronegative and was included in the group of several hundred seronegative cohort members. A peripheral blood sample was provided by each donor, and peripheral blood mononuclear cells were used for TCR beta sequencing. Genomic DNA was extracted from the blood cell samples with the Qiagen DNeasy Blood Extraction Kit.

Sequencing used PBMCs. The chain joins TRBV4-1 to TRBJ2-1, with the D gene not confidently named. The source of this sequence is a woman in her late teens or twenties in good health and CMV-seronegative. The CDR3 sequence is CASRRKIPSDNEQFF. In nucleotide form, the sequence is TGCGCCAGCAGACGCAAGATCCCCAGCGACAATGAGCAGTTCTTC.